The clone carrying this T cell receptor (beta chain) has more than one count but fewer than ten. The CDR3 extends over 18 amino acids. CDR1 is KGHDR, CDR2 SFDVKD, per germline. The V gene end was trimmed by 2 bases and the J gene end by 6 bases; junction bases not matched to a gene: 10. The sample comes from a study of T-cell memory formation after mild COVID-19. TCRdb re-analysed the 5' RACE reads in MiXCR, keeping a single row per CDR3 protein. This sample yields about 190,000 distinct CDR3 sequences, of which roughly 30% are seen a single time; around 10% belongs to the top ten. This TCR was sampled from an adult woman who had mild COVID-19 (a few samples of this study predate the infection). Cell type and time point are not known. What was sequenced was PBMCs or a T cell subset sorted from them (not recorded which). The V gene is TRBV24-1, the J gene TRBJ2-1; 12 bases are a match to TRBD2. CDR3 region: CATSDSLRGLAGTNEQFF. For the CDR3, the DNA is TGTGCCACCAGTGATTCCCTGAGAGGACTAGCGGGAACCAATGAGCAGTTCTTC.